These 27 T cell receptor beta chains were sequenced from one sample in a study of T cell responses to AZD1222 COVID-19 vaccine. Profiled with immunoSEQ multiplex PCR; TCRdb holds only in-frame clones, not every one. This repertoire shows roughly 200,000 clones, almost 90% found once; its top ten account for around 7.9%. Specimen: peripheral blood, collected on day 0 of AZD1222 vaccination. These receptors came from an adult in good health.

J is TRBJ1-3 and V is TRBV27; possibly TRBD1 for D (5 bases). V lost 8 bases and J lost 1, with 15 bases in between. Germline loops: CDR1 MNHEY, CDR2 SMNVEV (reference sequence). This CDR3 spans 15 amino acids. CDR3: CASQPGPRSGNTIYF. CDR3 in DNA: TGTGCCAGCCAACCAGGGCCCCGGTCTGGAAACACCATATATTTT.

The chain couples TRBV2 to TRBJ2-5; no clear D. CDR3 length equals 13 residues. The V gene lost 8 bases and the J gene lost 0 bases, with 10 bases spanning the gap. Germline assignment: CDR1 SNHLY and CDR2 FYNNEI. The CDR3 protein is CASATEYQETQYF. The CDR3 coding sequence is TGTGCCAGCGCTACAGAGTACCAAGAGACCCAGTACTTC.

The J gene is TRBJ2-4, the V gene TRBV30, with D possibly being TRBD1 (7 bases). Per germline, CDR1 GTSNPN and CDR2 SVGIG (reference sequence). This CDR3 is 14 amino acids long. V lost 0 bases and J lost 8, with 14 bases in between. The CDR3 here is CAWSVLGGTDIQYF. CDR3 DNA: TGTGCCTGGAGTGTACTCGGAGGGACAGACATTCAGTACTTC.

The V call is TRBV18, the J call TRBJ1-5; D is unclear. This CDR3 region has 15 residues. CDR1 and CDR2 (germline): KGHSH, LQKENI. The V end was cut by 2 bases, the J end by 0 bases, with 8 bases between. CDR3 sequence: CASSPNAASNQPQHF. The DNA of the CDR3 is TGTGCCAGCTCACCAAATGCAGCTAGCAATCAGCCCCAGCATTTT.

V is TRBV30 and J is TRBJ1-3; unclear D gene. Germline CDR1 and CDR2: GTSNPN and SVGIG (reference sequence). Trimming cost V 4 bases and J 7 bases, with 17 bases left between them. This CDR3 has 14 residues. This chain's CDR3 is CAWILATSSNTIYF. CDR3 bases: TGTGCCTGGATATTAGCGACGAGTTCGAACACCATATATTTT.

The chain is built from TRBV5-1 and TRBJ1-1; 9 bases map to TRBD1. Germline trimming cut 4 bases from V and 4 bases from J; bases unmatched to any gene: 2. Germline V gene data show CDR1 as SGHRS and CDR2 as YFSETQ. The CDR3 contains 13 residues. This CDR3 is CASSAGQGTEAFF. As DNA, the CDR3 is TGCGCCAGCAGCGCGGGACAGGGCACTGAAGCTTTCTTT.

The V call is TRBV2, the J call TRBJ2-6; D gene uncertain. CDR3 length: 14 amino acids. Germline lookup yields CDR1 SNHLY and CDR2 FYNNEI. Trimming cost V 6 bases and J 1 base, with 7 bases left between them. For the CDR3, the DNA is TGTGCCAGCAGCGAGATTTCTGGGGCCAACGTCCTGACTTTC. Its protein product is CASSEISGANVLTF.

A note on this clone: Different DNA sequences within this sample yield the same CDR3. V gene TRBV9 combines with J gene TRBJ2-1; D is unresolved. V was pared by 0 bases and J by 4 bases, with 5 bases between. This CDR3 has 13 amino acids. From germline, CDR1 is SGDLS and CDR2 YYNGEE. The CDR3 here is CASSVEEYNEQFF. DNA for the CDR3: TGTGCCAGCAGCGTAGAGGAGTACAATGAGCAGTTCTTC.

Note on this clone: The same CDR3 arises from other DNA sequences in this sample as well. The chain is built from TRBV7-2 and TRBJ1-5; D call uncertain. This CDR3 contains 12 residues. V gave up 1 base and J gave up 6 bases, with 4 bases separating them. Germline V gene data show CDR1 as SGHTA and CDR2 as FQGNSA. The CDR3 loop is CASSLGVQPQHF. The CDR3 DNA reads TGTGCCAGCAGCTTAGGGGTTCAGCCCCAGCATTTT.

J is TRBJ2-7 and V is TRBV2; 7 bases are a match to TRBD1. CDR1 and CDR2 (germline): SNHLY, FYNNEI. The CDR3 loop spans 14 amino acids. V lost 5 bases and J lost 3; bases outside the gene matches: 7. CDR3 coding DNA: TGTGCCAGCAGTCCGACAGGGTATATCTACGAGCAGTACTTC. Residues: CASSPTGYIYEQYF.

The chain couples TRBV7-8 to TRBJ1-4; tentative D call: TRBD1 (5 bases). CDR3 length equals 14 residues. Trimming took 2 bases from V and 8 from J, leaving 12 bases between them. Looked up from germline, CDR1 is SGHVS and CDR2 is FQNEAQ. CDR3 DNA: TGTGCCAGCAGCTTAAGGAGGGGTCGGGAAAAACTGTTTTTT. This translates into CASSLRRGREKLFF.

The chain links TRBV12-3 or TRBV12-4 to TRBJ1-4; the D gene is possibly TRBD1 (5 bases). CDR3 length equals 12 residues. Trimming left V 5 bases short and J 8 bases short, with 9 bases between. The CDR3 here is CASSNGGEKLFF. The CDR3 DNA is TGTGCCAGCAGTAACGGGGGGGAAAAACTGTTTTTT.

The gene calls are TRBV9 and TRBJ2-7; tentatively, D is TRBD1 (5 bases). Germline V gives CDR1 SGDLS, CDR2 YYNGEE. This CDR3 comprises 14 residues. V lost 0 bases, J lost 7 bases, and 14 bases lay in between. The CDR3 DNA follows: TGTGCCAGCAGCGTAGAATCGGAGCAGGGAGAGCAGTACTTC. It specifies CASSVESEQGEQYF.

This clone appeared a few times. The chain employs TRBV15 and TRBJ2-2; TRBD1 matches at 8 bases. The CDR3 runs 19 residues. J gave up 6 bases and V 0 bases, and 15 bases lay outside the gene matches. In germline, CDR1 is LNHNV, CDR2 YYDKDF (reference sequence). CDR3 nucleotide sequence: TGTGCCACCAGCAGAGAGGGTTTGGCAAGGACAGGGACTCCCGGGGAGCTGTTTTTT. Translation: CATSREGLARTGTPGELFF.

The rearrangement links TRBV19 to TRBJ1-2; perhaps TRBD1 as D (5 bases). The CDR3 totals 14 residues. The V gene lost 7 bases and the J gene lost 0 bases, with 12 bases spanning the gap. Germline loops: CDR1 LNHDA, CDR2 SQIVND (reference sequence). The CDR3 sequence is CASTPRQTNYGYTF. For the CDR3, the DNA is TGTGCCAGTACCCCACGACAGACTAACTATGGCTACACCTTC.

The chain employs TRBV18 and TRBJ1-1; D not certain. The length of the CDR3 is 14 residues. The V end was cut by 3 bases, the J end by 4 bases, with 12 bases between. CDR1 is KGHSH, CDR2 LQKENI, per germline. CDR3 in amino acids: CASSPLVEGTEAFF. CDR3 nucleotides: TGTGCCAGCTCACCCCTGGTGGAGGGCACTGAAGCTTTCTTT.

V is TRBV2 and J is TRBJ1-1; D not certain. The germline gives CDR1 SNHLY, CDR2 FYNNEI. With 2 bases removed from V and 0 bases from J, the gap between germline ends came to 7 bases. This CDR3 is 14 amino acids long. CDR3 sequence: CASSELRLNTEAFF. CDR3 coding DNA: TGTGCCAGCAGTGAATTACGGCTGAACACTGAAGCTTTCTTT.

The chain links TRBV7-2 to TRBJ2-1; D is undetermined. CDR3 length equals 13 residues. The V and J ends lost 1 base and 6 bases respectively, with 7 bases between them. The germline gives CDR1 SGHTA, CDR2 FQGNSA. This CDR3 is CASSLGPVNEQFF. As DNA, the CDR3 is TGTGCCAGCAGCTTAGGACCGGTCAATGAGCAGTTCTTC.

The chain links TRBV7-2 to TRBJ1-3, with TRBD1 as a possible D gene (6 bases). Germline V gives CDR1 SGHTA, CDR2 FQGNSA. The length of the CDR3 is 15 residues. Trimming stripped 3 bases from V and 0 bases from J, with 9 bases between. CDR3 region: CASSLEGGSGNTIYF. The CDR3 DNA reads TGTGCCAGCAGCTTGGAAGGGGGCTCTGGAAACACCATATATTTT. The full variable domain, with the rest looked up from reference TRBV7-2 and TRBJ1-3, is GAGVSQSPSNKVTEKGKDVELRCDPISGHTALYWYRQSLGQGLEFLIYFQGNSAPDKSGLPSDRFSAERTGGSVSTLTIQRTQQEDSAVYLCASSLEGGSGNTIYFGEGSWLTVV.

The chain combines TRBV7-3 with TRBJ1-1; tentative D call: TRBD1 (5 bases). The CDR3 contains 15 residues. The V gene's germline CDR1 is SGHTA and CDR2 FQGTGA. V was clipped by 3 bases and J by 1 base, with 12 bases between them. The DNA of the CDR3 is TGTGCCAGCAGCTTCACCATCGACAGGAACACTGAAGCTTTCTTT. Its protein is CASSFTIDRNTEAFF. Supplemented by reference TRBV7-3 and TRBJ1-1, the full variable domain reads GAGVSQTPSNKVTEKGKYVELRCDPISGHTALYWYRQSLGQGPEFLIYFQGTGAADDSGLPNDRFFAVRPEGSVSTLKIQRTERGDSAVYLCASSFTIDRNTEAFFGQGTRLTVV.

This chain links TRBV25-1 with TRBJ2-1; 12 nucleotides match TRBD2. Germline V gene data show CDR1 as MGHDK and CDR2 as SYGVNS. J was trimmed by 8 bases and V by 9 bases; bases with no gene match: 5. CDR3 length equals 13 residues. The CDR3 is CASASGGAYEQFF. The CDR3 DNA follows: TGTGCCAGTGCTAGCGGGGGGGCGTATGAGCAGTTCTTC. Full variable domain (remainder filled in from reference TRBV25-1 and TRBJ2-1): EADIYQTPRYLVIGTGKKITLECSQTMGHDKMYWYQQDPGMELHLIHYSYGVNSTEKGDLSSESTVSRIRTEHFPLTLESARPSHTSQYLCASASGGAYEQFFGPGTRLTVL.

The chain combines TRBV11-2 with TRBJ1-3; maybe TRBD1 (6 bases). Germline V gives CDR1 SGHAT, CDR2 FQNNGV. Trimming cost V 1 base and J 2 bases, with 6 bases left between them. The CDR3 contains 14 residues. The CDR3: CASSLGQAGNTIYF. CDR3 nucleotides: TGTGCCAGCAGCTTAGGACAGGCTGGAAACACCATATATTTT.

About this clone itself: Other DNA sequences in this sample translate to the same CDR3. For the CDR3, the DNA is TGTGCCAGCAGCGACAGGCCAAAGAACACTGAAGCTTTCTTT. Residues: CASSDRPKNTEAFF. V and J are TRBV2 and TRBJ1-1, with D maybe TRBD1 (6 bases). The length of the CDR3 is 14 residues. Germline V gene sequence: CDR1 SNHLY, CDR2 FYNNEI. The V and J ends lost 6 bases and 1 base respectively, with 12 bases between them.

The rearrangement links TRBV5-5 to TRBJ2-3; unclear D gene. The CDR3 covers 15 residues. The germline V gene encodes CDR1 SGHKS and CDR2 YYEKEE (reference sequence). Trimming left V 4 bases short and J 0 bases short, with 12 bases between. The CDR3 protein is CASSGPTPSTDTQYF. The CDR3 DNA reads TGTGCCAGCAGCGGACCGACCCCTAGCACAGATACGCAGTATTTT.

This chain uses TRBV5-6 with TRBJ1-3; D is unresolved. The ends were cut back, 5 bases at V and 1 base at J, with 16 bases in the middle. CDR3 length: 16 residues. CDR1 and CDR2 from the germline V gene are SGHDT and YYEEEE. CDR3 sequence reads: CASSLGLVSSGNTIYF. For the CDR3, the DNA is TGTGCCAGCAGTTTAGGGTTGGTGAGTTCTGGAAACACCATATATTTT.

This chain links TRBV11-3 with TRBJ2-1, with TRBD2 identical over 16 bases. Losses at the gene ends were 5 bases for V and 8 bases for J; bases not matched to a gene: 3. CDR1 SGHNT and CDR2 YENEEA come from the germline V gene. There are 15 residues in the CDR3. The CDR3 sequence is CASSVGTSGGDEQFF. DNA of the CDR3: TGTGCCAGCAGCGTCGGGACTAGCGGGGGGGATGAGCAGTTCTTC.

For the CDR3, the DNA is TGTGCCAGCAGCACGGCGACAGGATATAACTATGGCTACACCTTC. Translating it yields CASSTATGYNYGYTF. The chain combines TRBV7-8 with TRBJ1-2; D possibly corresponds to TRBD1 (6 bases). Germline V gene sequence: CDR1 SGHVS, CDR2 FQNEAQ. CDR3 length: 15 residues. V was clipped by 5 bases and J by 1 base, with 14 bases between them.